Listed below are T cell receptor beta chains from one sample, sequenced in a study of cytomegalovirus exposure and HLA in healthy donors. Clones were read by immunoSEQ multiplex PCR, and TCRdb kept only the in-frame ones, dropping some. This sample has under 150,000 clones; less than 85% occur once, and the top ten carry approximately 6.3%. The sequencing sample was made of PBMCs. These receptors originate from a man aged 35 to 55 in good health and CMV-seropositive. Both conserved end residues are part of each CDR3.

15,TRBV7-2,CASSSDYLSTDTQYF
14,TRBV5-6,CASSWTGSRDGAFF
14,TRBV9,CASSADPGQGKLFF
13,TRBV5-1,CASSLAGFGGYTF
12,TRBV13,CASSRFLYEQYF
16,TRBV5-1,CASSFNRISGANVLTF
15,TRBV7-8,CASSLVGSKAGELFF
14,TRBV5-1,CASSLLAVQETQYF
15,TRBV9,CASSVAPRSEDTQYF
13,TRBV10-1,CASSTGFSDEQYF
15,TRBV5-6,CASSLAVFGAGEQYF
15,TRBV7-6,CASSFGGATNEKLFF
14,TRBV5-6,CASSLARRPETQYF
15,TRBV9,CASSVAGYSNQPQHF
13,TRBV27,CASSLTTNQPQHF
13,TRBV13,CASSPGPGETQYF
14,TRBV6-5,CASSGEGVGTEAFF
15,TRBV2,CASRQTSGSADTQYF
16,TRBV7-2,CASSYGTGLVQETQYF
15,TRBV5-4,CASSWGLAGPYEQYF
19,TRBV2,CASSRTLLAGGTSTDTQYF
16,TRBV9,CASSFGGTLFTDTQYF
15,TRBV5-6,CASSLGTLRQNEQFF
13,TRBV28,CASTNANNEKLFF
15,TRBV4-2,CASSQGGSFTDTQYF
16,TRBV11-3,CASSLAANRGNTEAFF
17,TRBV28,CASSFPGGAGVSGELFF
13,TRBV7-9,CASLGQGVTEAFF
11,TRBV20-1,CSAYSDYGYTF
13,TRBV15,CATGLLGGFGYTF
13,TRBV5-1,CASSLVAGSGYTF
12,TRBV2,CASSRTLTEAFF
16,TRBV28,CASSLSVTGHINEQFF
14,TRBV6-5,CASSIGQSTDTQYF
13,TRBV5-4,CASRGSTSDTQYF
16,TRBV9,CASSAGDYQRLNEQFF
13,TRBV2,CASSEAPRAEAFF
14,TRBV19,CASTQSIGNQPQHF
14,TRBV5-1,CASSLSGPYNEQFF
18,TRBV5-4,CASSIPGRMSSGANVLTF
17,TRBV27,CASSSRGRGRVDEKLFF
15,TRBV2,CASRGGTGGFQPQHF
15,TRBV19,CASSIDLRNNQPQHF
18,TRBV4-2,CASSRNGQGDFSNQPQHF
14,TRBV19,CASSILAGGTEAFF
18,TRBV12-5,CASGLSRQGFSGANVLTF
14,TRBV27,CASSFVSGSYEQYF
19,TRBV27,CASSLRLAGFHLGPDTQYF
15,TRBV5-4,CASSGGTSGVYEQYF
17,TRBV4-3,CASSQGAGGYPPYEQYF
15,TRBV4-3,CASSLLRGPSYEQYF
14,TRBV28,CASSPGTGAEKLFF
14,TRBV6-6,CASSYTWTADTQYF
14,TRBV19,CASSITGVHSPLHF
15,TRBV7-2,CASSLRQGRGETQYF
17,TRBV5-6,CASSVSLLAGDRSEQFF
13,TRBV10-2,CASSGGMNTEAFF
14,TRBV6-6,CASSRGRGTGELFF
15,TRBV12-5,CASGYPANPGYEQYF
16,TRBV5-1,CASSLHNRTGNNEQFF